The 9 T cell receptor beta chains below all came from one sample that was sequenced in a study of Ad26.COV2.S vaccination and SARS-CoV-2 variants. Treatment noted: about 20 received Ad26.COV2.S at low or high dose, single or two shots; 5 received placebo; per-sample allocation not given. At day 63 after the first vaccine or placebo injection, samples were drawn. Method: immunoSEQ multiplex PCR; TCRdb's copy keeps in-frame clones and lacks some. The sample has approximately 420,000 clones, over 75% seen once. The sequences come from peripheral blood, collected in a trial of Ad26.COV2.S vaccine versus placebo. These receptors were taken from a person aged 18-65 years who received the Ad26.COV2.S COVID-19 vaccine or a placebo.

CDR3 in DNA: TGTGCCAGCAGTTTATCACAGGGCTGGGGGTCCGGGGAGCTGTTTTTT. Residues: CASSLSQGWGSGELFF. The chain recombines TRBV27 with TRBJ2-2; D may be TRBD1 (6 bases). This CDR3 comprises 16 residues. V lost 0 bases and J lost 6, with 14 bases in between. Germline CDR1 reads MNHEY; CDR2 reads SMNVEV (reference sequence).

This chain uses TRBV10-3 with TRBJ1-5, with D perhaps matching TRBD1 (5 bases). V lost 5 bases to trimming and J lost 2 bases, with 16 bases between them. CDR3 length: 16 amino acids. CDR1 and CDR2 from the germline V gene are ENHRY and SYGVKD. CDR3 protein: CAISPRGGARNQPQHF. CDR3 DNA sequence: TGTGCCATCAGTCCGAGAGGAGGGGCGCGCAATCAGCCCCAGCATTTT.

The CDR3 spells CASSFGGGLMNTEAFF. In DNA form, the CDR3 reads TGTGCCAGCAGCTTTGGTGGCGGTCTGATGAACACTGAAGCTTTCTTT. This chain links TRBV7-9 with TRBJ1-1; D remains ambiguous. Germline CDR1 reads SEHNR; CDR2 reads FQNEAQ (reference sequence). Deletions cut 3 bases from V and 0 bases from J, with 14 bases between. The CDR3 sequence is 16 residues long.

The V and J genes are TRBV18 and TRBJ2-7; maybe TRBD2 (6 bases). The CDR3 loop spans 15 amino acids. The V gene's germline CDR1 is KGHSH and CDR2 LQKENI. V lost 3 bases and J 1 base, leaving 13 bases between the germline ends. CDR3: CASSPSGRLSYEQYF. DNA for the CDR3: TGTGCCAGCTCACCGTCCGGGAGACTTTCCTACGAGCAGTACTTC. The entire variable domain, with the rest obtained from reference TRBV18 and TRBJ2-7, is as follows: NAGVMQNPRHLVRRRGQEARLRCSPMKGHSHVYWYRQLPEEGLKFMVYLQKENIIDESGMPKERFSAEFPKEGPSILRIQQVVRGDSAAYFCASSPSGRLSYEQYFGPGTRLTVT.

The chain couples TRBV28 to TRBJ1-4, with TRBD1 identical over 7 bases. Germline V gene data show CDR1 as MDHEN and CDR2 as SYDVKM. The CDR3 runs 14 residues. The V gene end was trimmed by 5 bases and the J gene end by 4 bases; junction bases not matched to a gene: 4. The CDR3 protein is CASSIRGSNEKLFF. DNA of the CDR3: TGTGCCAGCAGTATCAGGGGGAGTAATGAAAAACTGTTTTTT.

This chain links TRBV2 with TRBJ2-6; D is ambiguous. CDR3 size: 17 residues. The germline CDR1 and CDR2 sequences are SNHLY and FYNNEI. Trimming pared 1 base from V and 0 bases from J, leaving 10 bases between. The CDR3 nucleotides are TGTGCCAGCAGTGAAGGAGGCTTTGGCTCTGGGGCCAACGTCCTGACTTTC. Its protein product is CASSEGGFGSGANVLTF.

The chain uses TRBV7-9 and TRBJ2-3, with 9 nucleotides matching TRBD1. The J segment lost 14 bases and the V segment lost 3 bases, leaving 6 bases of the junction unmatched. Germline V gene data show CDR1 as SEHNR and CDR2 as FQNEAQ (reference sequence). This CDR3 has 12 amino acids. The CDR3 DNA reads as TGTGCCAGCAGCTTTGGCGGGACAGGGTGGTATTTT. It codes for CASSFGGTGWYF.

V and J are TRBV27 and TRBJ1-5, with D tentatively TRBD1 (5 bases). The CDR3 contains 13 residues. V lost 3 bases, J lost 9 bases, and 12 bases lay in between. In germline, CDR1 is MNHEY, CDR2 SMNVEV (reference sequence). The CDR3 DNA reads TGTGCCAGCAGTTTGGGGCAGGGAGGGCCCCAGCATTTT. Its protein is CASSLGQGGPQHF.

This clone is termed medium-sized. V is TRBV27 and J is TRBJ1-6; D unresolved. The CDR3 totals 10 residues. CDR1 MNHEY and CDR2 SMNVEV come from the germline V gene (reference sequence). V lost 6 bases and J lost 9, with 3 bases in between. This CDR3 is CASRGSPLHF. The CDR3 DNA sequence: TGTGCCAGCAGGGGTTCACCCCTCCACTTT.